The clone carrying this TCR beta chain was seen a handful of times. A TCRbeta library incorporating unique molecular identifiers was prepared. TCRdb used MiXCR to reprocess the PCR reads, holding one entry per CDR3 protein. The sample shows hundreds of thousands of distinct CDR3 sequences, more than 9% of them seen only once. Trimming cost V 0 bases and J 4 bases, with 11 bases left between them. The CDR3 length is 15 residues. Germline V gives CDR1 SGDLS, CDR2 YYNGEE. This sample was included in a study of T-cell reconstitution after alpha-beta-depleted transplantation in children. Sequences were derived from PBMCs from the stem cell graft donor, sampled from the stem cell graft. The sequence came from a human donor who donated a stem cell graft to a child with SCID. This chain links TRBV9 with TRBJ2-1; possibly TRBD2 for D (5 bases). The CDR3 here is CASSVGAANYNEQFF. The CDR3 DNA follows: TGTGCCAGCAGCGTAGGAGCGGCGAATTACAATGAGCAGTTCTTC.